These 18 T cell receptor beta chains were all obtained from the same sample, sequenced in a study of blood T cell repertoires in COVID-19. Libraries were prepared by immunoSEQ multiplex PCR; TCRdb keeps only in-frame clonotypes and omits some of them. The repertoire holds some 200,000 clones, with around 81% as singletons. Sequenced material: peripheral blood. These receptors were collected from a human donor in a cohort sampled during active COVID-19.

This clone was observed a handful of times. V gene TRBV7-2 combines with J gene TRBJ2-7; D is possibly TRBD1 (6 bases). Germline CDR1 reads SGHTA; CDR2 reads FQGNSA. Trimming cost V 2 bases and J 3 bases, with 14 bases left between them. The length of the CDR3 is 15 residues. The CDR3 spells CASSLTLGQIYEQYF. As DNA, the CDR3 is TGTGCCAGCAGCTTAACCCTCGGACAGATCTACGAGCAGTACTTC.

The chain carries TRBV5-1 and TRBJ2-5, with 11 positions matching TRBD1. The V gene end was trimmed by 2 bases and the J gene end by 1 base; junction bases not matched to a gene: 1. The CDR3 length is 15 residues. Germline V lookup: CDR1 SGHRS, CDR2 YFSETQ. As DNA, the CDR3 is TGCGCCAGCAGCTTCGGGACAGGGGGCCAAGAGACCCAGTACTTC. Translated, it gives CASSFGTGGQETQYF. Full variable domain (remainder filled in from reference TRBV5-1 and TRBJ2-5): KAGVTQTPRYLIKTRGQQVTLSCSPISGHRSVSWYQQTPGQGLQFLFEYFSETQRNKGNFPGRFSGRQFSNSRSEMNVSTLELGDSALYLCASSFGTGGQETQYFGPGTRLLVL.

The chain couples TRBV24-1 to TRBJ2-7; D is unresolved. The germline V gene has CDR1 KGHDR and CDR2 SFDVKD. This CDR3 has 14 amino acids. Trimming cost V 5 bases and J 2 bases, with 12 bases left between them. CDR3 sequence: CATSGAEPPYEQYF. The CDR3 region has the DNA TGTGCCACCAGTGGGGCAGAGCCACCCTACGAGCAGTACTTC.

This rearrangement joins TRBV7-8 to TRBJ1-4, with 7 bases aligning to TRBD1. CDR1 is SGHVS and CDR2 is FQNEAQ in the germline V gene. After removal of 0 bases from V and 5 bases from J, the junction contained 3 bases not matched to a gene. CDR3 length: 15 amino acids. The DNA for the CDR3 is TGTGCCAGCAGCTTAGCGGGCAGGGGGAATGAAAAACTGTTTTTT. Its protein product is CASSLAGRGNEKLFF.

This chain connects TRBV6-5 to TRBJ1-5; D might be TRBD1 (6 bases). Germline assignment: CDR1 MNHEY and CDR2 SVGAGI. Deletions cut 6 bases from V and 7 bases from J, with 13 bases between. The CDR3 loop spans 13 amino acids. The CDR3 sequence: CASRIRGGQPQHF. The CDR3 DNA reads TGTGCCAGCAGGATTAGGGGGGGACAGCCCCAGCATTTT.

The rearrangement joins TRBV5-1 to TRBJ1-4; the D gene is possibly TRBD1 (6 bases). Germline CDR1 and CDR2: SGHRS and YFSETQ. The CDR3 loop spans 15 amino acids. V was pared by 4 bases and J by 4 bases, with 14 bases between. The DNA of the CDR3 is TGCGCCAGCAGCGGGACGACAGGCGATAATGAAAAACTGTTTTTT. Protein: CASSGTTGDNEKLFF.

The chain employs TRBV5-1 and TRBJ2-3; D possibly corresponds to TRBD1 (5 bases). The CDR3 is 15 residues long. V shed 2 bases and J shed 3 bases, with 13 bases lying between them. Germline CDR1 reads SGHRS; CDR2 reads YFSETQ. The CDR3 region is CASSFQGLETDTQYF. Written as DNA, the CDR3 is TGCGCCAGCAGCTTCCAGGGTCTTGAAACAGATACGCAGTATTTT.

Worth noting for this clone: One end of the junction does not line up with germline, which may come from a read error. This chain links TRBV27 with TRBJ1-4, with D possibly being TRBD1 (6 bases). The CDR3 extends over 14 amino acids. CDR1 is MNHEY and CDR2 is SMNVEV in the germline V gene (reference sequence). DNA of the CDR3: TGTGCCAGCAGCCTAGGACAGAAGAATGAAAAATTGTTTTTT. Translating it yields CASSLGQKNEKLFF. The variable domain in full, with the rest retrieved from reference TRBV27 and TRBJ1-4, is EAQVTQNPRYLITVTGKKLTVTCSQNMNHEYMSWYRQDPGLGLRQIYYSMNVEVTDKGDVPEGYKVSRKEKRNFPLILESPSPNQTSLYFCASSLGQKNEKLFFGSGTQLSVL.

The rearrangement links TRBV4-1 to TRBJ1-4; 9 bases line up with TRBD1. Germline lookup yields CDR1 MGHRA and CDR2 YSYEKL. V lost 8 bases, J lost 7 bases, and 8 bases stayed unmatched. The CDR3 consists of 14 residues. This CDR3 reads CASGRTGVIEKLFF. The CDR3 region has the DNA TGCGCCAGCGGTCGGACAGGGGTGATTGAAAAACTGTTTTTT.

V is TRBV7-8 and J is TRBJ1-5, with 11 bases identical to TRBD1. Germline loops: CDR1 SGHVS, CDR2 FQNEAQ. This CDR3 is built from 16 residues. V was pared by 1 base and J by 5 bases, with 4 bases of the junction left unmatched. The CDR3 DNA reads TGTGCCAGCAGCTTAGGGGACAGGGGGAAACATCAGCCCCAGCATTTT. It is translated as CASSLGDRGKHQPQHF.

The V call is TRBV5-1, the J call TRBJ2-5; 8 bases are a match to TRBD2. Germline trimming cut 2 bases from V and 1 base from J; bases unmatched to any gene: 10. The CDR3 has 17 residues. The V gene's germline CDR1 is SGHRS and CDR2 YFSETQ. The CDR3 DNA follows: TGCGCCAGCAGCTTACCGACTAGCGCTAATACCCAAGAGACCCAGTACTTC. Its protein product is CASSLPTSANTQETQYF.

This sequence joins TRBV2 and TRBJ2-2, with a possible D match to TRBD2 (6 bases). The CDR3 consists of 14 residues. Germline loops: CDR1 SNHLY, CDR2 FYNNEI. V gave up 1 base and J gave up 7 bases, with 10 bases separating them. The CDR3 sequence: CASSEVVGGGELFF. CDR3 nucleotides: TGTGCCAGCAGTGAAGTAGTGGGGGGCGGGGAGCTGTTTTTT.

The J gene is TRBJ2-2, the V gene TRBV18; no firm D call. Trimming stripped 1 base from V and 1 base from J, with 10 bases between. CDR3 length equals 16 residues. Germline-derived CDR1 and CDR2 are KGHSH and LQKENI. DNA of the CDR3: TGTGCCAGCTCACCACAAAATAGCCTGAACACCGGGGAGCTGTTTTTT. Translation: CASSPQNSLNTGELFF.

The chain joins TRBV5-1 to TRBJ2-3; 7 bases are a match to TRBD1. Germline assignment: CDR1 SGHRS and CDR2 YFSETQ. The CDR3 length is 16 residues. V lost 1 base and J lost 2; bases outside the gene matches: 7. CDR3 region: CASSLQPGQFTDTQYF. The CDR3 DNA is TGCGCCAGCAGCTTGCAGCCGGGACAGTTCACAGATACGCAGTATTTT.

CDR3 region: CASSLGLNFLGNTIYF. The CDR3 nucleotides are TGTGCCAGCAGCTTGGGTCTAAATTTTCTTGGAAACACCATATATTTT. The chain links TRBV5-8 to TRBJ1-3; D remains unclear. The germline V and J ends were trimmed by 0 bases and 3 bases, with 13 bases remaining between them. There are 16 residues in the CDR3. Per germline, CDR1 SGHTS and CDR2 YDEGEE.

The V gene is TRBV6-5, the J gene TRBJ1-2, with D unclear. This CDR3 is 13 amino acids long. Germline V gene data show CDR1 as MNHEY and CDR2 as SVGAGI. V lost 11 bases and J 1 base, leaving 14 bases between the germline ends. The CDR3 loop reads CASSGSNNYGYTF. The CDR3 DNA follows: TGTGCCTCAAGCGGGTCAAATAACTATGGCTACACCTTC.

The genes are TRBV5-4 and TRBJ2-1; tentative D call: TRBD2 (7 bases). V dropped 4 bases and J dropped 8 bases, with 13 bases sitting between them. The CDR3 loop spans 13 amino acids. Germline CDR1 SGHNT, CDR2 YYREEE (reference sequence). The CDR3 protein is CASSRIGGDEQFF. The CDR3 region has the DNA TGTGCCAGCAGCCGGATAGGGGGGGATGAGCAGTTCTTC.

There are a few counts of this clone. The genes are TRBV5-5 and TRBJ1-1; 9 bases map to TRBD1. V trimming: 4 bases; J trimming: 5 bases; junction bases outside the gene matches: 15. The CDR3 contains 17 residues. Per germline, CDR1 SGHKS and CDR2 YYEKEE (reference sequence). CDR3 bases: TGTGCCAGCAGCCCACTATTACAGGGGGCGTATTCGACTGAAGCTTTCTTT. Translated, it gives CASSPLLQGAYSTEAFF.